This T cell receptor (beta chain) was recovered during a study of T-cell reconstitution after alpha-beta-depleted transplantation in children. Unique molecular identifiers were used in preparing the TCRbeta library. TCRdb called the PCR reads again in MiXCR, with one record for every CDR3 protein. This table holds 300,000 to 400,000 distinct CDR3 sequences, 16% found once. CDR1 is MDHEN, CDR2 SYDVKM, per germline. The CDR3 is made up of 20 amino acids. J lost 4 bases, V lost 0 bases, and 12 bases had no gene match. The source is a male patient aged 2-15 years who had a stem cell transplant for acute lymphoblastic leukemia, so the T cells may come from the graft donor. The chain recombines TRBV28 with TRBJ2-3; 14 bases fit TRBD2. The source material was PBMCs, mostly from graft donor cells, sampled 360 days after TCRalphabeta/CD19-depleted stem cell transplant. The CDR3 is CASSLWLGLAGAARPDTQYF. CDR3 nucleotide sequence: TGTGCCAGCAGTTTATGGTTGGGACTAGCGGGAGCAGCTCGTCCAGATACGCAGTATTTT.